A single sample gave rise to the 19 T cell receptor beta chains below, sequenced in a study of shared clonotypes between healthy human individuals. The assay was immunoSEQ multiplex PCR, and TCRdb's table has in-frame clones only and misses some. Altogether roughly 2,300,000 clones are present, just under 95% being singletons, with the ten largest covering around 0.38%. Sequencing was done on a sample of naive CD4+ T cells from PBMCs. Subset described: CD45RA+ positively selected. These receptors all come from a man between 18 and 29 years old in good health. Some clones in this sample may be carry-over from other donors' samples.

This chain connects TRBV28 to TRBJ2-5, with 14 bases aligning to TRBD2. Germline assignment: CDR1 MDHEN and CDR2 SYDVKM. J lost 10 bases, V lost 6 bases, and 16 bases had no gene match. The CDR3 is 17 residues long. The CDR3: CASSPQTGTSGRVGQYF. CDR3 sequence (DNA): TGTGCCAGCAGCCCACAAACCGGGACTAGCGGGAGAGTTGGCCAGTACTTC.

This clone has just one count. Here the CDR3 reads CASSHGGAVNEKLFF. For the CDR3, the DNA is TGTGCCAGCAGCCACGGTGGGGCAGTAAATGAAAAACTGTTTTTT. This chain links TRBV28 with TRBJ1-4, with a tentative D call TRBD1 (5 bases). Germline lookup yields CDR1 MDHEN and CDR2 SYDVKM. This CDR3 has 15 residues. V was trimmed by 6 bases and J by 5 bases, leaving 16 bases between them.

This sequence joins TRBV5-4 and TRBJ2-3; the match to TRBD1 covers 8 bases. Germline loops: CDR1 SGHNT, CDR2 YYREEE (reference sequence). The ends lost 5 bases at V and 6 bases at J; junction bases unmatched: 8. The CDR3 has 14 residues. Here the CDR3 DNA reads TGTGCCAGCAGAATGGCGAGACAGGGGGATACGCAGTATTTT. Protein sequence: CASRMARQGDTQYF.

The chain links TRBV5-1 to TRBJ2-1; 9 nucleotides match TRBD2. The CDR3 consists of 19 residues. Germline-derived CDR1 and CDR2 are SGHRS and YFSETQ. V dropped 3 bases and J dropped 1; count of bases not matched to a gene: 14. The CDR3 protein is CASSSPRGLAGISYNEQFF. The CDR3 coding sequence is TGCGCCAGCAGCTCCCCACGTGGGCTAGCGGGGATATCCTACAATGAGCAGTTCTTC. Full variable domain (remainder filled in from reference TRBV5-1 and TRBJ2-1): KAGVTQTPRYLIKTRGQQVTLSCSPISGHRSVSWYQQTPGQGLQFLFEYFSETQRNKGNFPGRFSGRQFSNSRSEMNVSTLELGDSALYLCASSSPRGLAGISYNEQFFGPGTRLTVL.

This chain uses TRBV27 with TRBJ1-1, with a tentative D call TRBD1 (6 bases). The CDR3 has 14 residues. Trimming took 2 bases from V and 6 from J, leaving 13 bases between them. Germline V gene data show CDR1 as MNHEY and CDR2 as SMNVEV (reference sequence). The CDR3 loop is CASSLPGAPSEAFF. DNA for the CDR3: TGTGCCAGCAGTTTACCAGGGGCCCCCTCTGAAGCTTTCTTT.

This rearrangement joins TRBV7-6 to TRBJ2-7, with D maybe TRBD1 (7 bases). V was clipped by 1 base and J by 2 bases, with 15 bases between them. The CDR3 is 16 amino acids. Per germline, CDR1 SGHVS and CDR2 FNYEAQ. As DNA, the CDR3 is TGTGCCAGCAGCTTAGAGGCAGGGGGAGGTCCCTACGAGCAGTACTTC. Its translation: CASSLEAGGGPYEQYF.

Comment on this clone: In the same sample, other DNA sequences code for this CDR3. The chain links TRBV19 to TRBJ2-7, with TRBD2 identical over 8 bases. Trimming at V came to 3 bases and at J to 4 bases, leaving 5 bases not matched to a gene. CDR3 length equals 14 residues. Germline-derived CDR1 and CDR2 are LNHDA and SQIVND (reference sequence). The chain's CDR3 is CASSIGLAAYEQYF. The CDR3, as DNA: TGTGCCAGTAGTATCGGACTAGCCGCGTACGAGCAGTACTTC. The full variable domain, its missing parts supplied by reference TRBV19 and TRBJ2-7, is DGGITQSPKYLFRKEGQNVTLSCEQNLNHDAMYWYRQDPGQGLRLIYYSQIVNDFQKGDIAEGYSVSREKKESFPLTVTSAQKNPTAFYLCASSIGLAAYEQYFGPGTRLTVT.

This chain uses TRBV6-6 with TRBJ1-2; the D is unclear. This CDR3 region has 11 residues. V lost 6 bases, J lost 5 bases, and 7 bases lay in between. Germline CDR1 and CDR2: MNHNY and SVGAGI (reference sequence). The CDR3 sequence is CASREIYGYTF. CDR3 sequence (DNA): TGTGCCAGCAGAGAGATTTATGGCTACACCTTC.

The V call is TRBV28, the J call TRBJ1-2, with 10 bases lining up with TRBD1. Unmatched junction bases numbered 15, after V lost 7 bases and J lost 1 base. CDR3 length equals 18 residues. Germline V gene sequence: CDR1 MDHEN, CDR2 SYDVKM. DNA for the CDR3: TGTGCCAGCACCACAACAGCCGGGACAGGGGCCAGTAACTATGGCTACACCTTC. Translating gives CASTTTAGTGASNYGYTF.

On this clone itself: Distinct nucleotide sequences in the sample also encode this CDR3. The chain carries TRBV5-1 and TRBJ2-5, with TRBD2 matching 15 bases. Trimming cost V 4 bases and J 4 bases; bases outside gene matches: 8. Germline CDR1 reads SGHRS; CDR2 reads YFSETQ. CDR3 size: 17 residues. The CDR3 spells CASSPGLAGGPGETQYF. In DNA, the CDR3 is TGCGCCAGCAGCCCGGGACTAGCGGGAGGACCCGGAGAGACCCAGTACTTC.

This chain links TRBV6-5 with TRBJ2-3; TRBD2 aligns across 7 bases. Looked up from germline, CDR1 is MNHEY and CDR2 is SVGAGI. The length of the CDR3 is 15 residues. J gave up 3 bases and V 5 bases, and 8 bases lay outside the gene matches. The CDR3 coding sequence is TGTGCCAGCAGTCCCCGTCGGGGGGAGACAGATACGCAGTATTTT. Translating gives CASSPRRGETDTQYF.

The gene calls are TRBV27 and TRBJ1-1; no definite D call. CDR3 length equals 16 residues. Trimming took 4 bases from V and 5 from J, leaving 20 bases between them. CDR1 is MNHEY and CDR2 is SMNVEV in the germline V gene (reference sequence). DNA of the CDR3: TGTGCCAGCAGTTACTCCCGGGCGGGCGGAAAAACTGAAGCTTTCTTT. Translating it yields CASSYSRAGGKTEAFF.

This rearrangement joins TRBV28 to TRBJ2-2, with TRBD2 matching 8 bases. CDR1 is MDHEN and CDR2 is SYDVKM in the germline V gene. The CDR3 runs 15 residues. Trimming cost V 5 bases and J 1 base; bases outside gene matches: 3. In nucleotides, the CDR3 is TGTGCCAGCAGTCCGGGGGGGCTGAACACCGGGGAGCTGTTTTTT. This gives the protein CASSPGGLNTGELFF.

The chain is built from TRBV5-8 and TRBJ1-5, with D possibly being TRBD1 (5 bases). Germline CDR1 reads SGHTS; CDR2 reads YDEGEE. Trimming shortened V by 4 bases and J by 5 bases, and 16 bases separated the two germline ends. The CDR3 extends over 15 amino acids. The CDR3 is CASSGRQPTYQPQHF. The CDR3 DNA reads as TGTGCCAGCAGCGGCAGACAGCCGACTTATCAGCCCCAGCATTTT.

This chain connects TRBV5-1 to TRBJ2-5; 8 bases line up with TRBD1. The CDR3 loop spans 14 amino acids. CDR1 and CDR2 from the germline V gene are SGHRS and YFSETQ. V shed 6 bases and J 3 bases; nucleotides not matched to a gene: 7. The CDR3, as DNA: TGCGCCAGCACTAAGGACAGGGTTGAAGAGACCCAGTACTTC. Protein product: CASTKDRVEETQYF.

Notes on this clone: Its ends do not fully match the called genes, so a read error is possible. This chain uses TRBV19 with TRBJ2-7; D is possibly TRBD1 (6 bases). The CDR3 totals 17 residues. Germline CDR1 reads LNHDA; CDR2 reads SQIVND (reference sequence). CDR3 in DNA: TGTGCCAGTAGTCCATGGAACCCGGGACACGGCTCCGACGAGCAGTACTTC. Translation: CASSPWNPGHGSDEQYF.

This chain joins TRBV20-1 and TRBJ1-1; perhaps TRBD1 as D (5 bases). Germline loops: CDR1 DFQATT, CDR2 SNEGSKA (reference sequence). V was clipped by 5 bases and J by 10 bases, with 14 bases between them. There are 11 residues in the CDR3. The CDR3 coding sequence is TGCAGTGCTCCGACAGCCCCCGGAGCTTTCTTT. This codes for CSAPTAPGAFF.

About this clone: In the same sample, other DNA sequences code for this CDR3. J is TRBJ1-1 and V is TRBV27; 7 nucleotides line up with TRBD1. The CDR3 runs 14 residues. With V trimmed by 6 bases and J by 1 base, 5 bases remained unmatched. Per the germline V gene, CDR1 is MNHEY and CDR2 is SMNVEV (reference sequence). CDR3 DNA: TGTGCCAGCAGCCCTGGGACAGCGAACACTGAAGCTTTCTTT. Protein product: CASSPGTANTEAFF.

V and J are TRBV5-1 and TRBJ1-1, with D maybe TRBD1 (6 bases). Trimming took 5 bases from V and 10 from J, leaving 21 bases between them. CDR1 is SGHRS, CDR2 YFSETQ, per germline. The CDR3 sequence is 14 residues long. The DNA of the CDR3 is TGCGCCAGCAGTCCGACGGGGGCAGGGGAAGGAGCTTTCTTT. It yields the protein CASSPTGAGEGAFF.